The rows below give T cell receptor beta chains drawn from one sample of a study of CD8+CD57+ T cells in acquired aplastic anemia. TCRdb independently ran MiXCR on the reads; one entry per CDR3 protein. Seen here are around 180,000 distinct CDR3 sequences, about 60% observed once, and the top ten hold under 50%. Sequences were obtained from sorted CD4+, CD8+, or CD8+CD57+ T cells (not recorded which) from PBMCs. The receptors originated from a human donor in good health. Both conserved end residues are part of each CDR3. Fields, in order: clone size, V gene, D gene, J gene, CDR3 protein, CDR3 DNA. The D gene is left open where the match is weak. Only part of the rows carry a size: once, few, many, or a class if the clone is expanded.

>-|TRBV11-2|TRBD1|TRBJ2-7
CASSHDRAGEQYF
TGTGCCAGCAGCCACGACAGGGCGGGCGAGCAGTACTTC
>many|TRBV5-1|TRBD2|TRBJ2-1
CASGTSGYNEQFF
TGCGCCAGCGGAACTAGCGGCTACAATGAGCAGTTCTTC
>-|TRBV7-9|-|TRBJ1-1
CASSPGRYTEAFF
TGTGCCAGCAGTCCTGGACGGTACACTGAAGCTTTCTTT
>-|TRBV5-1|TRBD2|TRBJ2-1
CASTPSGAVGNEQFF
TGCGCCAGCACCCCAAGCGGGGCCGTTGGGAATGAGCAGTTCTTC
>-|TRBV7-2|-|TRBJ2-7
CASTPGEGVHYEQYF
TGTGCCAGCACCCCCGGGGAGGGGGTTCACTACGAGCAGTACTTC
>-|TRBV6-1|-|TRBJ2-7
CASTIIDRSSYEQYF
TGTGCCAGCACCATTATAGACAGGAGCTCCTACGAGCAGTACTTC
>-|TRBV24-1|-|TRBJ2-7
CATSEAGSSYEQYF
TGTGCCACCAGTGAAGCCGGGAGCTCCTACGAGCAGTACTTC
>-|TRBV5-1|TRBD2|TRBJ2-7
CASSTPSGTEQYF
TGCGCCAGCAGCACCCCTAGCGGAACCGAGCAGTACTTC
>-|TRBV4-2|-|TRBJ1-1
CASSQDRLAPNTEAFF
TGTGCCAGCAGCCAAGACCGCCTGGCGCCGAACACTGAAGCTTTCTTT
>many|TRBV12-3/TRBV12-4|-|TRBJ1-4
CASSSHWDPNEKLFF
TGTGCCAGCAGTTCCCATTGGGACCCTAATGAAAAACTGTTTTTT
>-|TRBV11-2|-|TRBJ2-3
CASSSEAADTQYF
TGTGCCAGCAGCTCAGAGGCCGCCGATACGCAGTATTTT
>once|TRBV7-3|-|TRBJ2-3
CASSLGGGWAYTDTQYF
TGTGCCAGCAGCTTAGGGGGTGGATGGGCTTACACAGATACGCAGTATTTT
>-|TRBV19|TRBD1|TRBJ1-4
CASSIDPGQSEKLFF
TGTGCCAGTAGTATAGATCCGGGACAGAGTGAAAAACTGTTTTTT
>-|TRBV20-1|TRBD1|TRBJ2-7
CSARDPGQGYEQYF
TGCAGTGCTAGAGATCCCGGACAGGGTTACGAGCAGTACTTC
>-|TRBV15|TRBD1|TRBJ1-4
CATSRSRDRGEKLFF
TGTGCCACCAGCAGAAGCCGGGACAGGGGCGAAAAACTGTTTTTT
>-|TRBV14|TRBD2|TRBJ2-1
CASSLGAGGNNEQFF
TGTGCCAGCAGCCTAGGAGCGGGGGGGAACAATGAGCAGTTCTTC
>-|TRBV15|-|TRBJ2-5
CATSRDSGEGETQYF
TGTGCCACCAGCAGAGATTCGGGTGAGGGGGAGACCCAGTACTTC
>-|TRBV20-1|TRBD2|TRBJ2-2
CSARSHGSAAGTGELFF
TGCAGTGCTAGATCCCACGGATCGGCAGCGGGGACCGGGGAGCTGTTTTTT
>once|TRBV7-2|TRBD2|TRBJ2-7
CASSTGGGDNEQYF
TGTGCCAGCAGCACCGGCGGGGGGGATAACGAGCAGTACTTC
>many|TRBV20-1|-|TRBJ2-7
CSASNGGSYEQYF
TGCAGTGCTAGTAACGGGGGCTCCTACGAGCAGTACTTC
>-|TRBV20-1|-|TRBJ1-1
CSDPEAFF
TGCAGTGACCCTGAAGCTTTCTTT
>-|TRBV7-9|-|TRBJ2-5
CASSFSGIQETQYF
TGTGCCAGCAGCTTTTCAGGGATTCAAGAGACCCAGTACTTC
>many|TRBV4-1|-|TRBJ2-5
CASSPTAMPGSQETQYF
TGCGCCAGCAGCCCTACCGCGATGCCAGGGTCCCAAGAGACCCAGTACTTC